Listed below are T cell receptor beta chains from one sample, sequenced in a study of control samples from healthy donors and cancer patients. Sequenced by immunoSEQ multiplex PCR; TCRdb stores in-frame clones only, minus some. The profile shows 350,000 to 450,000 clones, over 75% of them singletons. Specimen: PBMCs. The source is a man between 40 and 49 years old with head and neck cancer. The CDR3 runs from the conserved cysteine through the conserved F or W. The D gene is left open where the match is weak. Clone size, where shown, is once, few, many, or a class for clones that have expanded.

>.|TRBD1|TRBJ2-4|TRBV5-1
CASRPTGSSQNIQYF
TGCGCCAGCAGACCGACAGGGAGCAGCCAAAACATTCAGTACTTC
>.|.|TRBJ2-1|TRBV4-3
CASSQDGRGTNEQFF
TGCGCCAGCAGCCAAGATGGGCGGGGGACAAATGAGCAGTTCTTC
>.|TRBD2|TRBJ2-1|TRBV7-6
CASSSYSGESSYNEQFF
TGTGCCAGCAGCTCCTATAGCGGGGAGAGCTCCTACAATGAGCAGTTCTTC
>.|TRBD1|TRBJ2-2|TRBV6-4
CASKQGASDTGELFF
TGTGCCAGCAAACAGGGGGCCTCGGACACCGGGGAGCTGTTTTTT
>.|.|TRBJ1-4|TRBV4-2
CASSQDEWVTNEKLFF
TGTGCCAGCAGCCAAGATGAATGGGTAACTAATGAAAAACTGTTTTTT
>.|.|TRBJ2-5|TRBV7-9
CASSLGRQGRETQYF
TGTGCCAGCAGCTTAGGTCGGCAGGGGAGGGAGACCCAGTACTTC
>once|TRBD1|TRBJ2-5|TRBV19
CASNPQGLGETQYF
TGTGCCAGTAATCCACAGGGGCTGGGGGAGACCCAGTACTTC
>once|.|TRBJ2-7|TRBV2
CASSEVGRAYEQYF
TGTGCCAGCAGTGAAGTGGGCAGGGCCTACGAGCAGTACTTC
>.|.|TRBJ1-5|TRBV20-1
CSGGARPQHF
TGCAGTGGAGGGGCCCGGCCCCAGCATTTT
>.|TRBD1|TRBJ1-1|TRBV11-2
CASSWTGGGTEAFF
TGTGCCAGCAGCTGGACAGGGGGAGGGACTGAAGCTTTCTTT
>.|TRBD1|TRBJ1-1|TRBV11-2
CASRPTGGKDTEAFF
TGTGCCAGCAGGCCTACAGGGGGCAAGGACACTGAAGCTTTCTTT
>.|.|TRBJ2-5|TRBV2
CASTLTGRETQYF
TGTGCCAGCACCCTCACGGGGAGGGAGACCCAGTACTTC
>.|TRBD2|TRBJ2-3|TRBV7-3
CASSAGLAPDTQYF
TGTGCCAGCAGCGCCGGACTAGCCCCAGATACGCAGTATTTT
>.|.|TRBJ1-1|TRBV23-1
CASSPRTAWNTEAFF
TGCGCCAGCAGCCCGAGAACGGCCTGGAACACTGAAGCTTTCTTT
>few|.|TRBJ2-5|TRBV6-5
CASTLDSEETQYF
TGTGCCAGCACCTTGGACAGCGAAGAGACCCAGTACTTC
>.|.|TRBJ2-1|TRBV9
CASSVVDTNNEQFF
TGTGCCAGCAGCGTAGTGGATACCAACAATGAGCAGTTCTTC
>.|TRBD2|TRBJ2-2|TRBV7-3
CASSLQGLANTGELFF
TGTGCCAGCAGCCTCCAAGGACTAGCGAACACCGGGGAGCTGTTTTTT
>.|.|TRBJ2-7|TRBV11-2
CASSLDQWALAKISF
TGTGCCAGCAGCTTAGATCAGTGGGCACTAGCCAAGATCTCCTTC
>few|.|TRBJ2-7|TRBV9
CASSASGTLGDEQYF
TGTGCCAGCAGCGCCTCCGGGACCCTGGGGGACGAGCAGTACTTC
>.|.|TRBJ1-5|TRBV6-1
CASSEAGSNQPQHF
TGTGCCAGCAGTGAGGCAGGGAGCAATCAGCCCCAGCATTTT
>.|.|TRBJ2-1|TRBV9
CASSVFSSYNEQFF
TGTGCCAGCAGCGTATTCAGCTCCTACAATGAGCAGTTCTTC
>.|TRBD1|TRBJ2-2|TRBV29-1
CSVGRQGATGELFF
TGCAGCGTTGGAAGGCAGGGGGCGACCGGGGAGCTGTTTTTT
>.|TRBD1|TRBJ1-1|TRBV4-2
CASSQIRGFPEAFF
TGTGCCAGCAGCCAAATCAGGGGGTTTCCTGAAGCTTTCTTT
>once|.|TRBJ2-1|TRBV6-5
CASSFSSYNEQFF
TGTGCCAGCAGCTTTAGCTCCTACAATGAGCAGTTCTTC
>.|.|TRBJ2-7|TRBV11-2
CASSSLVRYEQYF
TGTGCCAGCAGCTCGCTGGTTAGGTACGAGCAGTACTTC
>.|TRBD1|TRBJ1-5|TRBV19
CASNLGQTHQPQHF
TGTGCCAGTAACCTGGGACAGACCCATCAGCCCCAGCATTTT
>.|.|TRBJ1-6|TRBV28
CASSSGGRTLHF
TGTGCCAGCAGTTCAGGAGGGAGGACCCTCCACTTT
>.|.|TRBJ1-5|TRBV28
CASRQGGGQPQHF
TGTGCCAGCAGACAAGGAGGTGGGCAGCCCCAGCATTTT
>.|TRBD2|TRBJ2-7|TRBV5-1
CASLGGGNEQYF
TGCGCCAGCCTCGGGGGGGGCAACGAGCAGTACTTC
>.|.|TRBJ1-1|TRBV28
CASRLTGHLNTDRTEAFF
TGTGCCAGCAGGCTTACGGGACACCTGAACACTGACAGGACTGAAGCTTTCTTT
>.|.|TRBJ2-7|TRBV7-3
CASSLDRGSGSEQYF
TGTGCCAGCAGCTTAGACCGGGGCTCAGGGAGCGAGCAGTACTTC
>.|.|TRBJ1-1|TRBV25-1
CAAGVESNTEAFF
TGTGCCGCCGGGGTGGAGTCGAACACTGAAGCTTTCTTT
>.|.|TRBJ2-7|TRBV10-3
CATRTEIYEQYF
TGTGCCACCCGGACAGAGATCTACGAGCAGTACTTC
>.|.|TRBJ2-7|TRBV5-4
CASSPTGNYEQYF
TGTGCCAGCAGCCCAACAGGGAACTACGAGCAGTACTTC
>.|.|TRBJ1-1|TRBV10-2
CASRHQQGGFTEAFF
TGCGCCAGCAGGCACCAACAGGGAGGGTTTACTGAAGCTTTCTTT
>.|.|TRBJ2-2|TRBV9
CASSELQYTGELFF
TGTGCCAGCAGCGAACTACAGTACACCGGGGAGCTGTTTTTT
>.|.|TRBJ1-4|TRBV24-1
CATSDEDEKLFF
TGTGCCACCAGTGATGAGGATGAAAAACTGTTTTTT
>.|.|TRBJ2-7|TRBV11-1
CASSGRDGSYEQYF
TGTGCCAGCAGCGGCAGGGACGGTTCCTACGAGCAGTACTTC
>.|TRBD2|TRBJ2-5|TRBV12-5
CASGQSNGGGPSETQYF
TGTGCTAGTGGTCAATCCAACGGGGGGGGGCCGAGCGAGACCCAGTACTTC
>.|.|TRBJ2-7|TRBV27
CASSLWGSSISYEQYF
TGTGCCAGCAGTTTGTGGGGCAGCTCAATCTCCTACGAGCAGTACTTC
>.|.|TRBJ1-5|TRBV19
CASSITGAQGPQPQHF
TGTGCCAGTAGTATCACCGGGGCCCAGGGTCCTCAGCCCCAGCATTTT
>.|TRBD1|TRBJ2-1|TRBV10-3
CAISERGQQGGNEQFF
TGTGCCATCAGTGAGAGGGGGCAGCAAGGTGGGAATGAGCAGTTCTTC
>.|.|TRBJ2-3|TRBV20-1
CSATDTQYF
TGCAGTGCTACTGATACGCAGTATTTT
>.|.|TRBJ2-7|TRBV30
CAWAAGWEQYF
TGTGCCTGGGCCGCGGGGTGGGAGCAGTACTTC
>.|.|TRBJ2-6|TRBV28
CASSHRQVSSSGANVLTF
TGTGCCAGCAGTCATCGACAGGTATCCAGCTCTGGGGCCAACGTCCTGACTTTC